A selection of T cell receptor beta chains follows, all from one sample in a study of blood T cell repertoires in COVID-19. This table comes from immunoSEQ multiplex PCR, and its TCRdb copy is limited to in-frame clones, with some not included. The sample includes around 120,000 clones, around 78% of them seen just once. Material for sequencing was peripheral blood. These receptors all come from a man aged 70 or older with acute or convalescent COVID-19. Both conserved end residues are trimmed from each CDR3. Fields, in order: D gene, V gene, J gene, CDR3 protein. The D gene is left open where the match is weak.

-,TRBV9,TRBJ2-7,ASSVDSGAYEQY
TRBD2,TRBV3-1/TRBV3-2,TRBJ2-3,ASSLGTSGTDTQY
-,TRBV18,TRBJ1-5,ASSPERDQPQH
-,TRBV7-9,TRBJ1-1,ASSPLEFSNTEAF
-,TRBV19,TRBJ2-4,ASSMGRDEVIQY
TRBD1,TRBV7-6,TRBJ2-7,ASSPQRQGVSYEQY
-,TRBV6-5,TRBJ2-1,ASSFVQGGSNEQF
-,TRBV19,TRBJ1-1,ASSIAQSTEAF
-,TRBV7-3,TRBJ1-2,ASSPTATGGGYT
TRBD1,TRBV5-1,TRBJ1-6,ASSDRGSSYNSPLH
-,TRBV6-6,TRBJ1-1,ASSYAANTEAF
-,TRBV4-2,TRBJ1-2,ASSQDLEVLGSPLYGYT
-,TRBV5-6,TRBJ2-2,ASSLEGGYTGELF
TRBD1,TRBV5-5,TRBJ1-2,ASSLTGGAVGYT
-,TRBV7-8,TRBJ2-2,ASTMIPRDTQTGELF
-,TRBV7-2,TRBJ1-1,ASSLDRAVAAF
-,TRBV30,TRBJ1-3,AWSVALPLSGNTIY
-,TRBV11-2,TRBJ2-3,ASSLRSEAGLGTDTQY
TRBD1,TRBV6-5,TRBJ1-2,ASSFGQGNYGYT
TRBD1,TRBV7-9,TRBJ2-2,ASSPGTGYTGELF
TRBD1,TRBV7-3,TRBJ1-1,ASSYRTGGNTEAF
TRBD2,TRBV7-2,TRBJ2-7,ASSLAAGGRPYEQY
-,TRBV28,TRBJ1-5,ASRSPGDNQPQH
-,TRBV5-1,TRBJ1-1,ASSLTDNSEAF
-,TRBV25-1,TRBJ1-6,ASISSYNSPLH
-,TRBV6-5,TRBJ2-7,ASSYWRGRSYEQY
-,TRBV27,TRBJ2-5,ASSPNRETQY
-,TRBV7-2,TRBJ1-2,ASSLRPEGSYT
-,TRBV6-2/TRBV6-3,TRBJ1-1,ASSYLERNTEAF
TRBD2,TRBV6-5,TRBJ2-3,ASSYLPGLGTDTQY
TRBD1,TRBV5-1,TRBJ2-1,ASSSQPGGNEQF
TRBD1,TRBV24-1,TRBJ2-3,ATRDDRGSNTQY
TRBD1,TRBV5-4,TRBJ1-2,ASSPGQGYYGYT
TRBD2,TRBV7-9,TRBJ2-1,ASSPYSGGYNEQF
-,TRBV5-1,TRBJ1-1,ASSLVGGGETEAF
-,TRBV21-1,TRBJ1-1,ASSKNGREGDTEAF
-,TRBV6-2/TRBV6-3,TRBJ1-5,ASSHSRGMQPQH
-,TRBV10-2,TRBJ2-1,ASSEGAREQF
TRBD1,TRBV4-2,TRBJ1-4,ASSQDWRTGEKLF
-,TRBV5-1,TRBJ1-1,ASSEQTVMNTEAF
TRBD1,TRBV6-6,TRBJ2-2,ASSWTGGNTGELF
TRBD2,TRBV11-2,TRBJ2-3,ASSRFLGGGTDTQY
TRBD2,TRBV2,TRBJ2-3,ASSERLAGGH
-,TRBV20-1,TRBJ2-3,SASVADTQY
TRBD1,TRBV5-6,TRBJ2-7,ASSSVGQGNEQY
-,TRBV18,TRBJ2-7,ASSPLESRYEQY
TRBD1,TRBV7-9,TRBJ1-5,ASSLALTGGAGNQPQH
-,TRBV7-8,TRBJ1-4,ASSSGQSYNEKLF
-,TRBV4-1,TRBJ1-1,ASSQERSLMNTEAF
-,TRBV24-1,TRBJ1-2,ATSDLDQGKGYT
-,TRBV6-5,TRBJ2-3,ASSYQGFSTDTQY
TRBD1,TRBV18,TRBJ1-4,ASSLGTGEDEKLF
TRBD2,TRBV12-5,TRBJ2-3,AAASGGGTDTQY
TRBD2,TRBV6-6,TRBJ2-1,ASRTLGLAGGGEQF
TRBD1,TRBV5-1,TRBJ2-5,ASSLWGQGLEETQY